The entry that follows covers one TCR beta chain sequence. Produced via immunoSEQ multiplex PCR; TCRdb's table is partial and in-frame only. The sample has tens of thousands of clones; around 90% are singletons. This sample was included in a study of T cell responses to AZD1222 COVID-19 vaccine. V was clipped by 1 base and J by 0 bases, with 17 bases between them. This CDR3 comprises 17 residues. Germline CDR1 SGHRS, CDR2 YFSETQ. This rearrangement joins TRBV5-1 to TRBJ2-7; D is possibly TRBD1 (5 bases). This sequence was found in an adult in good health. The material was peripheral blood, obtained on day 0 of AZD1222 vaccination. CDR3 in amino acids: CASSLSISRQYSYEQYF. CDR3 in DNA: TGCGCCAGCAGCTTGAGTATTAGTCGACAGTACTCCTACGAGCAGTACTTC.